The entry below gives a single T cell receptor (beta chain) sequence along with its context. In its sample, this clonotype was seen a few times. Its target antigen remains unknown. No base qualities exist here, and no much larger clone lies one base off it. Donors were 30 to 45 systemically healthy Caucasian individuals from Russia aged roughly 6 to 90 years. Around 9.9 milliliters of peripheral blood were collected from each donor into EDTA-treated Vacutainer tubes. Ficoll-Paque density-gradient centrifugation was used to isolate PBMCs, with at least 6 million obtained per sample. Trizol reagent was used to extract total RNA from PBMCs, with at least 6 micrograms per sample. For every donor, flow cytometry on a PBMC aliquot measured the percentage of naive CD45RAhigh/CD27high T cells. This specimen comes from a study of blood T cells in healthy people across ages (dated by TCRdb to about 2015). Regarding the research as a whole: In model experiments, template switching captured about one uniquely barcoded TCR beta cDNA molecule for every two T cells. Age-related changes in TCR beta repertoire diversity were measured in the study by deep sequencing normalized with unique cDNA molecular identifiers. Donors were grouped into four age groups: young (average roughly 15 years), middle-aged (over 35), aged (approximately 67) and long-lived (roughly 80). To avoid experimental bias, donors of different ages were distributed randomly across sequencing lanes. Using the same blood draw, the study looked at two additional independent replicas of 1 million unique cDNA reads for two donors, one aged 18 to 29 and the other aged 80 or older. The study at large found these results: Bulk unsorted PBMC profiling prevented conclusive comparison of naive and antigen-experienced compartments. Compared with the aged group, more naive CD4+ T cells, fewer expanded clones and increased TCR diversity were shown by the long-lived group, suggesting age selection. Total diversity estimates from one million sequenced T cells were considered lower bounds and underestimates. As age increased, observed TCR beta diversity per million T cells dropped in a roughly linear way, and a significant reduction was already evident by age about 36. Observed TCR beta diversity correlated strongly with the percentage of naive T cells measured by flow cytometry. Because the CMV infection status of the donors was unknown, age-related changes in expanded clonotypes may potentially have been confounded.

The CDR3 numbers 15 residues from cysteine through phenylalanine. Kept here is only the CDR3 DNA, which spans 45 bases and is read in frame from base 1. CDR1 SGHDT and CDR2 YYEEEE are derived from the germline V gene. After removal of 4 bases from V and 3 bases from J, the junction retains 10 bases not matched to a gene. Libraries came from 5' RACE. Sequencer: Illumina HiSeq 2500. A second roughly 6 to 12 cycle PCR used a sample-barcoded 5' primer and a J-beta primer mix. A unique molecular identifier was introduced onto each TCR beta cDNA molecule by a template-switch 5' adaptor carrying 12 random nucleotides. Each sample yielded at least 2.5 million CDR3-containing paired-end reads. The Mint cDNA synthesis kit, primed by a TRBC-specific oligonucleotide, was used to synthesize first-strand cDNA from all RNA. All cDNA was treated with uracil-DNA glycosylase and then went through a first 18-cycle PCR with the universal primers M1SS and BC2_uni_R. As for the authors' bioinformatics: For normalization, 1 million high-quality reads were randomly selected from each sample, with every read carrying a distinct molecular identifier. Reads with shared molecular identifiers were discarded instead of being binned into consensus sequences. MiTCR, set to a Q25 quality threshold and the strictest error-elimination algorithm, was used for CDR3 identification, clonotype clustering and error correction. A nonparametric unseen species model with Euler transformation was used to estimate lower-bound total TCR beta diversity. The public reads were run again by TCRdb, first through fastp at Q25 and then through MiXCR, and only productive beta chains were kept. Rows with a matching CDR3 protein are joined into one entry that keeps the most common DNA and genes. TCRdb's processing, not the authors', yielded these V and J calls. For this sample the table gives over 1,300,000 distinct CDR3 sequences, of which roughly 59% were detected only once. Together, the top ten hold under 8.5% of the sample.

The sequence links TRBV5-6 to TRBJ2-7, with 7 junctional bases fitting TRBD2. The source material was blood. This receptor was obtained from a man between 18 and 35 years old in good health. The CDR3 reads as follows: CASSTPGLTYYEQYF. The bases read TGTGCCAGCAGCACACCGGGACTAACCTACTACGAGCAGTACTTC.